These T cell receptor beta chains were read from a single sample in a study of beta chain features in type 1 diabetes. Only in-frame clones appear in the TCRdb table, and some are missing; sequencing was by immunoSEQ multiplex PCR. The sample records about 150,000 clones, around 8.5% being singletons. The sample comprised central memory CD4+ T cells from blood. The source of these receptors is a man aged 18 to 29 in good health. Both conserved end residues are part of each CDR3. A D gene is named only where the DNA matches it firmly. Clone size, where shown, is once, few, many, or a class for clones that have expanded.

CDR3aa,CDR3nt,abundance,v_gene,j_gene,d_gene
CASSLTGLAGGLHEQYF,TGTGCCAGCAGTTTAACGGGACTAGCGGGAGGGTTGCACGAGCAGTACTTC,-,TRBV28,TRBJ2-7,TRBD2
CATSRGVSGRNEQFF,TGTGCCACCAGCAGAGGTGTTAGCGGGAGGAATGAGCAGTTCTTC,few,TRBV15,TRBJ2-1,TRBD2
CASSLRQEAEAFF,TGTGCCAGCAGCTTAAGACAGGAAGCTGAAGCTTTCTTT,-,TRBV7-3,TRBJ1-1,-
CASSLVSGPPAFF,TGCGCCAGCAGCTTGGTGTCAGGGCCGCCCGCTTTCTTT,-,TRBV5-1,TRBJ1-1,-
CASRRSLPGELFF,TGTGCCAGCAGGCGTAGCCTCCCCGGGGAGCTGTTTTTT,-,TRBV6-5,TRBJ2-2,-
CASSPQGHTEAFF,TGTGCCAGCAGTCCGCAGGGGCACACTGAAGCTTTCTTT,few,TRBV6-5,TRBJ1-1,-
CASSLTGSRSSYEQYF,TGTGCCAGCAGTTTAACGGGATCCAGGAGCTCCTACGAGCAGTACTTC,few,TRBV6-5,TRBJ2-7,-
CASSPGQVRNTIYF,TGTGCCAGCAGTCCCGGACAGGTCCGAAACACCATATATTTT,many,TRBV28,TRBJ1-3,TRBD1
CASSLDGTSGRTQYF,TGTGCCAGCAGCCTCGACGGGACTAGCGGGAGGACGCAGTATTTT,-,TRBV9,TRBJ2-3,TRBD2
CASSFETGGNYGYTF,TGTGCCAGCAGTTTCGAAACAGGGGGGAACTATGGCTACACCTTC,-,TRBV6-5,TRBJ1-2,TRBD1
CASSYSGGRSTEAFF,TGTGCCAGCAGTTACTCCGGGGGGCGAAGCACTGAAGCTTTCTTT,-,TRBV6-5,TRBJ1-1,-
CASSIRQGGNYGYTF,TGTGCCAGCTCGATTCGGCAGGGTGGGAACTATGGCTACACCTTC,few,TRBV18,TRBJ1-2,-
CASSLPGQSYGYTF,TGCGCCAGCAGCCTCCCGGGACAGAGCTATGGCTACACCTTC,-,TRBV5-1,TRBJ1-2,TRBD1
CASSKGLAGGPEEQYF,TGTGCCAGCAGCAAGGGACTAGCGGGAGGGCCGGAAGAGCAGTACTTC,few,TRBV5-4,TRBJ2-7,TRBD2
CASSVSGAYNEQFF,TGTGCCAGCAGTGTTAGCGGGGCATACAATGAGCAGTTCTTC,-,TRBV28,TRBJ2-1,TRBD2
CASGYGSTQPQHF,TGTGCCAGCGGGTATGGGAGCACTCAGCCCCAGCATTTT,few,TRBV2,TRBJ1-5,-
CATGQGARDNQPQHF,TGTGCCACTGGGCAAGGGGCAAGGGACAATCAGCCCCAGCATTTT,few,TRBV19,TRBJ1-5,-
CASSSGLRTDTQYF,TGTGCCAGCAGCAGCGGCTTGCGCACAGATACGCAGTATTTT,-,TRBV7-2,TRBJ2-3,-
CASLSYNNEQFF,TGTGCCAGCCTCTCTTATAACAATGAGCAGTTCTTC,-,TRBV27,TRBJ2-1,-
CATRSGQGARNQPQHF,TGTGCCACCAGATCGGGACAGGGGGCGCGAAATCAGCCCCAGCATTTT,few,TRBV15,TRBJ1-5,TRBD1
CASSTGRQGSEQYF,TGTGCCAGCAGCACGGGCCGACAGGGAAGCGAGCAGTACTTC,many,TRBV11-2,TRBJ2-7,TRBD1
CAISEYGSGMNTEAFF,TGTGCCATCAGTGAGTACGGTTCGGGGATGAACACTGAAGCTTTCTTT,-,TRBV10-3,TRBJ1-1,-
CASSSDRADTEAFF,TGTGCCAGCAGTTCGGACAGGGCCGACACTGAAGCTTTCTTT,-,TRBV6-6,TRBJ1-1,TRBD1
CATSRPSAASRGYTF,TGTGCCACCAGCAGGCCGTCCGCGGCGTCGCGTGGCTACACCTTC,few,TRBV15,TRBJ1-2,-
CASSNRMNTEAFF,TGTGCCAGTAGTAACAGAATGAACACTGAAGCTTTCTTT,few,TRBV19,TRBJ1-1,-
CASSQQDRGETQYF,TGTGCCAGCAGCCAACAGGACAGGGGGGAGACCCAGTACTTC,few,TRBV7-2,TRBJ2-5,TRBD1
CAWSRTSGGSYEQYF,TGTGCCTGGAGCCGGACTAGCGGGGGCTCCTACGAGCAGTACTTC,many,TRBV30,TRBJ2-7,TRBD2
CASSATSDGNIQYF,TGTGCCAGCAGCGCAACTAGCGACGGAAACATTCAGTACTTC,-,TRBV6-6,TRBJ2-4,TRBD2
CASSEQGNTEAFF,TGTGCCAGCAGCGAACAGGGAAACACTGAAGCTTTCTTT,-,TRBV2,TRBJ1-1,-
CASSPPLGRETQYF,TGTGCCAGCTCACCACCGCTGGGGAGAGAGACCCAGTACTTC,many,TRBV18,TRBJ2-5,-
CASSFGGSTGANVLTF,TGTGCCAGCAGTTTTGGGGGCTCCACTGGGGCCAACGTCCTGACTTTC,many,TRBV28,TRBJ2-6,-
CASSLQGGNTEAFF,TGTGCCAGCAGTCTACAGGGGGGGAACACTGAAGCTTTCTTT,few,TRBV7-6,TRBJ1-1,TRBD1
CASRLTTNEQFF,TGTGCCAGCAGATTGACTACTAATGAGCAGTTCTTC,-,TRBV11-1,TRBJ2-1,-
CASNRQGGEQYF,TGTGCCAGCAACAGACAGGGGGGGGAGCAGTACTTC,-,TRBV6-5,TRBJ2-7,TRBD1
CASSESGVSYEQYF,TGTGCCAGCAGTGAATCAGGGGTCTCCTACGAGCAGTACTTC,few,TRBV25-1,TRBJ2-7,-
CSILAGSYEQYF,TGCAGCATACTAGCGGGATCCTACGAGCAGTACTTC,-,TRBV29-1,TRBJ2-7,TRBD2
CASSLGLAGATNTGELFF,TGTGCCAGCAGCTTAGGGCTAGCGGGGGCTACGAACACCGGGGAGCTGTTTTTT,-,TRBV7-3,TRBJ2-2,TRBD2
CASSRTSGGLETQYF,TGTGCCAGCAGCCGGACTAGCGGGGGATTGGAGACCCAGTACTTC,many,TRBV5-4,TRBJ2-5,TRBD2
CASSSGITSTDTQYF,TGTGCCAGCAGCTCCGGGATTACTAGCACAGATACGCAGTATTTT,many,TRBV7-9,TRBJ2-3,-
CASSIGGRGLGNEQFF,TGTGCCAGTAGTATAGGCGGGAGAGGCCTGGGTAATGAGCAGTTCTTC,few,TRBV19,TRBJ2-1,TRBD2